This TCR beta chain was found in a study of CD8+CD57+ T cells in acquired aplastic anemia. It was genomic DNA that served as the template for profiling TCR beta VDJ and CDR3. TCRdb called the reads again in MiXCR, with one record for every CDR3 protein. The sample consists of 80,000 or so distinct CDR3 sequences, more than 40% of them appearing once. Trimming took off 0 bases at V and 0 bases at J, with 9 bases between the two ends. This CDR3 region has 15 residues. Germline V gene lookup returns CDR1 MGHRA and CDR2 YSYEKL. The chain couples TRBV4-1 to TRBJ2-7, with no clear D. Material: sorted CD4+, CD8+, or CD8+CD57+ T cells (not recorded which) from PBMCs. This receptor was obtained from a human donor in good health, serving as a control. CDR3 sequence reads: CASSQESRSSYEQYF. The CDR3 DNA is TGCGCCAGCAGCCAAGAGAGCAGGAGCTCCTACGAGCAGTACTTC.